Listed here is a single T cell receptor beta chain. V was clipped by 2 bases and J by 5 bases, with 13 bases between them. CDR3 length equals 15 residues. Germline lookup yields CDR1 KGHSH and CDR2 LQKENI. This entry belongs to a study of control samples from healthy donors and cancer patients. The table came from immunoSEQ multiplex PCR; TCRdb's copy has only in-frame clones and leaves some out. The repertoire consists of 200,000 or so clones, with just under 95% occurring once and the leading ten covering more than 1.3%. The sequencing sample was made of blood. The receptor was isolated from a man aged 50 or older in good health. The chain employs TRBV18 and TRBJ1-5, with unresolved D. CDR3 region: CASSPSWARDQPQHF. Written as DNA, the CDR3 is TGTGCCAGCTCACCAAGCTGGGCCCGGGATCAGCCCCAGCATTTT.